What follows are 21 T cell receptor beta chains derived from one specimen sequenced in a study of glioma-infiltrating T cells. The iRepertoire nested amplicon-rescue multiplex PCR amplified TCR alpha and beta CDR3s from RNA. TCRdb fed the multiplex PCR reads into MiXCR, producing one record per CDR3 protein. The sample lists about 140,000 distinct CDR3 sequences; about two fifths were seen once. The source material was glioma tissue, nonneoplastic brain tissue, or PBMCs (not recorded which). The receptors originated from a human donor with low-grade glioma or glioblastoma, undergoing nonglioma brain surgery, or in good health (not recorded which).

Only a few counts were recorded for this clonotype. V gene TRBV20-1 combines with J gene TRBJ2-7, with D tentatively TRBD2 (6 bases). Germline V gene data show CDR1 as DFQATT and CDR2 as SNEGSKA (reference sequence). This CDR3 is 13 amino acids long. V lost 6 bases to trimming and J lost 5 bases, with 17 bases between them. CDR3 bases: TGCAGTGCGGAACGTTCGGGGGAAGACGAGCAGTACTTC. It specifies CSAERSGEDEQYF.

The rearrangement links TRBV20-1 to TRBJ1-1, with D maybe TRBD1 (5 bases). With 0 bases removed from V and 1 base from J, the gap between germline ends came to 6 bases. CDR3 length: 13 residues. Germline CDR1 and CDR2: DFQATT and SNEGSKA (reference sequence). The CDR3 DNA follows: TGCAGTGCTAGAGACAGGGAGAACACTGAAGCTTTCTTT. Protein sequence: CSARDRENTEAFF.

V is TRBV2 and J is TRBJ2-1, with 9 nucleotides matching TRBD1. The CDR3 is 14 amino acids. V lost 7 bases to trimming and J lost 8 bases; unmatched junction nucleotides: 9. CDR1 is SNHLY and CDR2 is FYNNEI in the germline V gene. CDR3 residues: CASTARTGAHEQFF. CDR3 sequence (DNA): TGTGCCAGCACCGCAAGGACAGGGGCTCATGAGCAGTTCTTC.

The chain's CDR3 is CASSQDRGADTQYF. CDR3 DNA sequence: TGCGCCAGCAGCCAGGACAGGGGTGCAGATACGCAGTATTTT. The chain is built from TRBV5-1 and TRBJ2-3; 9 nucleotides align to TRBD1. V lost 4 bases to trimming and J lost 4 bases; unmatched junction nucleotides: 4. This CDR3 region has 14 residues. Germline CDR1 and CDR2: SGHRS and YFSETQ.

This CDR3 is CASSRDNWETQYF. CDR3 in DNA: TGTGCCAGCAGTCGGGACAACTGGGAGACCCAGTACTTC. This chain links TRBV6-1 with TRBJ2-5, with D tentatively TRBD1 (6 bases). The V and J ends lost 5 bases and 5 bases respectively, with 12 bases between them. From germline, CDR1 is MNHNS and CDR2 SASEGT. The CDR3 loop spans 13 amino acids.

This clonotype was observed a handful of times. The chain recombines TRBV6-1 with TRBJ1-1; D is undetermined. V was shortened by 6 bases and J by 2 bases, with 10 bases between the two germline ends. The CDR3 is 13 amino acids. Germline V lookup: CDR1 MNHNS, CDR2 SASEGT. The CDR3 DNA is TGTGCCAGCAGCTTAGGGTACAACACTGAAGCTTTCTTT. Amino acid sequence: CASSLGYNTEAFF.

This chain connects TRBV4-1 to TRBJ1-2, with 9 bases fitting TRBD1. This CDR3 has 15 residues. The V and J ends lost 1 base and 4 bases, in that order; junction bases with no gene match: 4. Germline assignment: CDR1 MGHRA and CDR2 YSYEKL. CDR3 nucleotides: TGCGCCAGCAGCCAAGCCGGGACAGGGATCTATGGCTACACCTTC. Its protein product is CASSQAGTGIYGYTF.

The rearrangement uses TRBV6-1 and TRBJ2-5; 11 bases match TRBD2. The DNA matches TRBJ2-7 better at its end, which makes the J call doubtful. Germline CDR1 MNHNS, CDR2 SASEGT. The CDR3 is 15 amino acids. Here the CDR3 reads CASSLAGGKSYEQYF. The DNA of the CDR3 is TGTGCCAGCAGCTTAGCGGGAGGGAAGTCCTACGAGCAGTACTTC.

The J gene is TRBJ2-1, the V gene TRBV12-3 or TRBV12-4; 7 positions agree with TRBD2. The CDR3 covers 12 residues. Germline trimming cut 6 bases from V and 9 bases from J; bases unmatched to any gene: 5. The CDR3 loop is CASRGGSTEQFF. As DNA, the CDR3 is TGTGCCAGCAGGGGGGGGAGTACTGAGCAGTTCTTC.

This rearrangement joins TRBV18 to TRBJ2-7; possibly TRBD1 or TRBD2 for D (5 bases each). This CDR3 is 17 amino acids long. Germline values: CDR1 KGHSH, CDR2 LQKENI. V was clipped by 5 bases and J by 4 bases, with 24 bases between them. DNA for the CDR3: TGTGCCAGCTCATCCTCACCGGGACGGACAAGACCTTACGAGCAGTACTTC. Amino acid sequence: CASSSSPGRTRPYEQYF.

This rearrangement joins TRBV7-9 to TRBJ1-4; D is possibly TRBD1 (6 bases). V lost 2 bases and J lost 0, with 13 bases in between. This CDR3 region has 17 residues. The germline CDR1 and CDR2 sequences are SEHNR and FQNEAQ (reference sequence). The CDR3 sequence: CASSLKGRTATNEKLFF. CDR3 DNA sequence: TGTGCCAGCAGCTTAAAGGGACGGACAGCAACTAATGAAAAACTGTTTTTT.

This clonotype was detected a few times. The chain couples TRBV7-2 to TRBJ1-5; D call uncertain. V shed 5 bases and J shed 2 bases, with 10 bases lying between them. The CDR3 has 14 residues. Germline V gene sequence: CDR1 SGHTA, CDR2 FQGNSA. DNA of the CDR3: TGTGCCAGCAGCCCATACGGAGGCAATCAGCCCCAGCATTTT. This codes for CASSPYGGNQPQHF.

As for this clonotype: This may be a read error: a much more frequent sequence differs by one nucleotide. The chain recombines TRBV7-3 with TRBJ1-3; D remains ambiguous. V lost 8 bases to trimming and J lost 10 bases, with 21 bases between them. CDR1 SGHTA and CDR2 FQGTGA come from the germline V gene. The CDR3 extends over 14 amino acids. The CDR3 DNA sequence: TGTGCCAGCCTCAGATCAAGGGATTCAAAAACCATATATTTT. Its protein product is CASLRSRDSKTIYF.

This clonotype was seen ten or more times. The chain has TRBV25-1 and TRBJ2-1; TRBD1 matches at 9 bases. V lost 9 bases, J lost 4 bases, and 10 bases stayed unmatched. The CDR3 runs 15 residues. Germline loops: CDR1 MGHDK, CDR2 SYGVNS. The CDR3 spells CASSLPGTGYNEQFF. The CDR3 DNA reads TGTGCCAGTTCCCTCCCCGGGACAGGGTACAATGAGCAGTTCTTC.

The rearrangement uses TRBV4-2 and TRBJ1-5; no reliable D call. The CDR3 sequence is 13 residues long. Germline assignment: CDR1 LGHNA and CDR2 YNFKEQ. V shed 1 base and J shed 5 bases, with 6 bases lying between them. CDR3 protein: CASSQGMDQPQHF. CDR3 nucleotide sequence: TGTGCCAGCAGCCAAGGCATGGATCAGCCCCAGCATTTT.

This chain joins TRBV19 and TRBJ1-5; 7 bases are a match to TRBD1. The CDR3 is 13 residues long. Germline loops: CDR1 LNHDA, CDR2 SQIVND (reference sequence). The ends lost 4 bases at V and 5 bases at J; junction bases unmatched: 2. The CDR3 sequence is CASSRQGYQPQHF. The CDR3, as DNA: TGTGCCAGTAGTAGACAGGGATATCAGCCCCAGCATTTT.

This clonotype has only a few counts. The chain recombines TRBV7-9 with TRBJ2-3; D not certain. The CDR3 is 14 residues long. Germline V lookup: CDR1 SEHNR, CDR2 FQNEAQ (reference sequence). V was trimmed by 2 bases and J by 0 bases, leaving 6 bases between them. The DNA for the CDR3 is TGTGCCAGCAGCTTATCCACTAGCACAGATACGCAGTATTTT. Its translation is CASSLSTSTDTQYF.

V and J are TRBV7-2 and TRBJ2-2, with 7 bases aligning to TRBD2. Germline CDR1 reads SGHTA; CDR2 reads FQGNSA. This CDR3 is built from 16 residues. V trimming: 5 bases; J trimming: 5 bases; junction bases outside the gene matches: 11. The CDR3 spells CASSRRRTRETGELFF. CDR3 sequence (DNA): TGTGCCAGCAGCCGACGACGGACTAGAGAAACCGGGGAGCTGTTTTTT.

In DNA, the CDR3 is TGCAGTGCTCGAGGGACAGGGGTTTGGAATGAGCAGTTCTTC. Residues: CSARGTGVWNEQFF. This sequence joins TRBV20-1 and TRBJ2-1; TRBD1 agrees at 10 bases. The trim removed 5 bases at V and 7 bases at J, leaving 8 bases unmatched. This CDR3 spans 14 amino acids. Germline V lookup: CDR1 DFQATT, CDR2 SNEGSKA (reference sequence).

The rearrangement uses TRBV11-2 and TRBJ1-1; D is unclear. Trimming stripped 4 bases from V and 10 bases from J, with 13 bases between. There are 12 residues in the CDR3. Germline V gene sequence: CDR1 SGHAT, CDR2 FQNNGV. The CDR3 nucleotides are TGTGCCAGCAGCTATAGGAGGACTTCAGCTTTCTTT. Its translation: CASSYRRTSAFF. Full variable domain (missing parts from reference TRBV11-2 and TRBJ1-1): EAGVAQSPRYKIIEKRQSVAFWCNPISGHATLYWYQQILGQGPKLLIQFQNNGVVDDSQLPKDRFSAERLKGVDSTLKIQPAKLEDSAVYLCASSYRRTSAFFGQGTRLTVV.

This clonotype showed up just a few times. The CDR3 spells CASSEPGTANTEAFF. CDR3 DNA sequence: TGTGCCAGCAGTGAACCAGGGACAGCGAACACTGAAGCTTTCTTT. The chain combines TRBV6-1 with TRBJ1-1; TRBD1 matches 7 bases. CDR3 length: 15 amino acids. Germline CDR1 reads MNHNS; CDR2 reads SASEGT. Trimming at V came to 2 bases and at J to 1 base, leaving 4 bases not matched to a gene.